The T cell receptor beta chain described here comes from a study of blood T cell repertoires in COVID-19. Study as a whole: From T cells, B-cell-depleted T cells, or PBMCs came the material, which was cDNA or gDNA.

The repertoire was sequenced with immunoSEQ multiplex PCR; TCRdb's copy has only in-frame clones and lacks some. The sample includes 20,000 or so clones, under 95% seen only once; the top ten take about 4.1%. The sample consisted of peripheral blood. The receptor comes from a human donor in a cohort sampled during active COVID-19.

The CDR3 bases are TGTGCCAGCTCACAGGGGGACAGGGGTTTCTACGAGCAGTACTTC. This sequence encodes CASSQGDRGFYEQYF. The rearrangement links TRBV18 to TRBJ2-7, with 10 bases matching TRBD1. Germline V gene data show CDR1 as KGHSH and CDR2 as LQKENI. The CDR3 is 15 residues long. The V and J ends lost 4 bases and 3 bases, in that order; junction bases with no gene match: 6.